These 11 T cell receptor beta chains were sequenced from one sample in a study of blood T cell repertoires in COVID-19. Libraries were prepared by immunoSEQ multiplex PCR; TCRdb keeps only in-frame clonotypes and omits some of them. The sample has fewer than 350,000 clones; about 86% are singletons. Specimen: peripheral blood. The receptors derive from a woman aged 60-75 years with active or convalescent COVID-19.

The CDR3, as DNA: TGTGCCAGCAGCTTAACCCGGACAGGGAGGGCGCAAGAGACCCAGTACTTC. Protein product: CASSLTRTGRAQETQYF. The chain carries TRBV11-2 and TRBJ2-5; possible D gene TRBD1, 8 bases. CDR1 SGHAT and CDR2 FQNNGV come from the germline V gene. Trimming shortened V by 2 bases and J by 2 bases, and 18 bases separated the two germline ends. The CDR3 covers 17 residues.

The rearrangement links TRBV6-1 to TRBJ2-3; 9 bases are shared with TRBD2. CDR3 length equals 19 residues. From germline, CDR1 is MNHNS and CDR2 SASEGT. Trimming cost V 0 bases and J 6 bases; bases outside gene matches: 16. This CDR3 reads CASSEANGYGAGGRDTQYF. In nucleotides, the CDR3 is TGTGCCAGCAGTGAAGCGAACGGGTACGGAGCGGGGGGTCGCGATACGCAGTATTTT.

The chain combines TRBV5-6 with TRBJ1-1; TRBD1 might be the D (5 bases). The V and J ends lost 6 bases and 5 bases respectively, with 14 bases between them. Germline CDR1 SGHDT, CDR2 YYEEEE. CDR3 length equals 13 residues. The CDR3 nucleotides are TGTGCCAGCATGATCGGGGGGGAGACTGAAGCTTTCTTT. As protein: CASMIGGETEAFF.

The rearrangement joins TRBV6-1 to TRBJ2-7; 9 nucleotides align to TRBD2. Looked up from germline, CDR1 is MNHNS and CDR2 is SASEGT. CDR3 size: 16 residues. V was pared by 3 bases and J by 4 bases, with 10 bases of the junction left unmatched. CDR3 coding DNA: TGTGCCAGCAGTGACCTTAGGAGCGGGGGGACGTACGAGCAGTACTTC. This sequence encodes CASSDLRSGGTYEQYF.

The chain employs TRBV7-7 and TRBJ2-1; the D gene is possibly TRBD2 (6 bases). Germline assignment: CDR1 SSHAT and CDR2 FNYEAQ (reference sequence). V lost 1 base, J lost 10 bases, and 14 bases lay in between. CDR3 length equals 14 residues. CDR3 sequence reads: CASSLEGAGGEQFF. DNA of the CDR3: TGTGCCAGCAGCTTAGAGGGTGCAGGAGGGGAGCAGTTCTTC.

This sequence joins TRBV7-3 and TRBJ2-1, with TRBD2 matching 9 bases. Germline V CDR1 and CDR2: SGHTA, FQGTGA. The ends lost 4 bases at V and 6 bases at J; junction bases unmatched: 7. The length of the CDR3 is 15 residues. The CDR3 DNA reads TGTGCCAGCAGCTACAAGGGACTAGCTGGCAATGAGCAGTTCTTC. Translation gives CASSYKGLAGNEQFF. The entire variable domain, with the rest obtained from reference TRBV7-3 and TRBJ2-1, is as follows: GAGVSQTPSNKVTEKGKYVELRCDPISGHTALYWYRQSLGQGPEFLIYFQGTGAADDSGLPNDRFFAVRPEGSVSTLKIQRTERGDSAVYLCASSYKGLAGNEQFFGPGTRLTVL.

V and J are TRBV29-1 and TRBJ1-3; 8 bases are shared with TRBD1. V shed 4 bases, J shed 0 bases, and the junction held 5 bases outside the gene matches. The CDR3 loop spans 15 amino acids. Germline V gene lookup returns CDR1 SQVTM and CDR2 ANQGSEA. The chain's CDR3 is CSVGDRGSSGNTIYF. DNA for the CDR3: TGCAGCGTTGGTGACAGGGGCTCCTCTGGAAACACCATATATTTT. Full variable domain (missing parts from reference TRBV29-1 and TRBJ1-3): SAVISQKPSRDICQRGTSLTIQCQVDSQVTMMFWYRQQPGQSLTLIATANQGSEATYESGFVIDKFPISRPNLTFSTLTVSNMSPEDSSIYLCSVGDRGSSGNTIYFGEGSWLTVV.

The chain links TRBV25-1 to TRBJ2-5; D gene unclear. V dropped 0 bases and J dropped 1 base, with 9 bases sitting between them. CDR3 size: 15 residues. The germline CDR1 and CDR2 sequences are MGHDK and SYGVNS. The CDR3 protein is CASSEYAASQETQYF. CDR3 nucleotide sequence: TGTGCCAGCAGTGAATATGCGGCTAGCCAAGAGACCCAGTACTTC.

J is TRBJ2-1 and V is TRBV11-2; 8 bases line up with TRBD2. CDR3 length: 16 amino acids. Germline CDR1 SGHAT, CDR2 FQNNGV. V dropped 3 bases and J dropped 2; count of bases not matched to a gene: 6. CDR3 residues: CASSFESSGPYNEQFF. In nucleotides, the CDR3 is TGTGCCAGCAGCTTTGAGTCTAGCGGGCCCTACAATGAGCAGTTCTTC.

The chain is built from TRBV5-5 and TRBJ1-1; no clear D. Trimming left V 1 base short and J 4 bases short, with 5 bases between. The V gene's germline CDR1 is SGHKS and CDR2 YYEKEE (reference sequence). The CDR3 has 12 amino acids. The CDR3 bases are TGTGCCAGCAGCTTGCTGGCCACTGAAGCTTTCTTT. This gives the protein CASSLLATEAFF.

This chain uses TRBV29-1 with TRBJ2-5; 7 bases align to TRBD1. The CDR3 is made up of 13 amino acids. Germline V gene lookup returns CDR1 SQVTM and CDR2 ANQGSEA. Trimming at V came to 6 bases and at J to 2 bases, leaving 6 bases not matched to a gene. CDR3 sequence (DNA): TGCAGCGTGGAAAAACAGGGGCAAGAGACCCAGTACTTC. Encoded protein: CSVEKQGQETQYF.